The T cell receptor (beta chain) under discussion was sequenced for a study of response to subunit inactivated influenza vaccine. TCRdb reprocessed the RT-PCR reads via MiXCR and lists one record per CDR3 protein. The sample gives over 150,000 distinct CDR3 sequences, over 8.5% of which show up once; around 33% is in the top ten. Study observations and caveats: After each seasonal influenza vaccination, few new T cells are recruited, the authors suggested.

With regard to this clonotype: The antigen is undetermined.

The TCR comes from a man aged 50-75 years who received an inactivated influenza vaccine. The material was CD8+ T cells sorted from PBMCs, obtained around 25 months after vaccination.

CDR3 DNA: TGCAGTGCCGACGAGGGCAACTCCTACGAGCAGTACTTC. It yields the protein CSADEGNSYEQYF. The V gene is TRBV20-1, the J gene TRBJ2-7; TRBD2 might be the D (5 bases). Germline lookup yields CDR1 DFQATT and CDR2 SNEGSKA (reference sequence). The V end lost 6 bases, the J end lost 0 bases, and 12 bases lay between the germline ends. This CDR3 comprises 13 residues.